The clone carrying this T cell receptor beta chain came up a few times. In each case, RNA was isolated and then reverse transcribed into cDNA as the sequencing template. Method: immunoSEQ multiplex PCR; TCRdb's copy keeps in-frame clones and lacks some. The data contain about 92,000 clones, around 40% of them singletons. The sample comes from a study of CD8+ T cells in alopecia areata. Overall study context: Treatment of the treated patients consisted of oral tofacitinib, 5 to 10 mg twice daily.

The treatment was: oral pan-JAK inhibitor, 5-10 mg twice daily. The CDR3 spans 16 residues. The germline V gene has CDR1 SGHRS and CDR2 YFSETQ. Trimming pared 0 bases from V and 3 bases from J, leaving 16 bases between. The sequence was collected from a human donor with alopecia areata. This chain joins TRBV5-1 and TRBJ2-7; weak D call: TRBD2 (5 bases). The sample in question was CD8+ T cells sorted from blood, obtained at week 24, from a patient treated with tofacitinib. The CDR3 is CASSLGPLAGVYEQYF. CDR3 nucleotides: TGCGCCAGCAGCTTGGGCCCCCTAGCAGGAGTCTACGAGCAGTACTTC.